This section outlines one T cell receptor (beta chain) sequence together with its context. These data belong to a study of cytomegalovirus exposure and HLA in healthy donors. The study ran its PCR with 60 Vbeta and 13 Jbeta primers. TCRdb's copy holds only in-frame clones and misses some; the assay was immunoSEQ multiplex PCR. The table lists 130,000 or so clones, about 8.5% of them singletons. This CDR3 comprises 14 residues. The germline V and J ends were trimmed by 2 bases and 0 bases, with 10 bases remaining between them. Germline CDR1 SQVTM, CDR2 ANQGSEA. The chain links TRBV29-1 to TRBJ1-1, with a weak D call TRBD1 (6 bases). The receptor was isolated from a man between 35 and 55 years old in good health and CMV-seronegative. The specimen was PBMCs. The CDR3 bases are TGCAGCGTTGAACGGGGGGCGGTGAACACTGAAGCTTTCTTT. Protein sequence: CSVERGAVNTEAFF.